The 27 T cell receptor beta chains in this list originate from one sample, sequenced in a study of vaccination and CD4 T cells after COVID-19. The antigens for these receptors are not known. Documented treatment: approximately nine-day PBMC culture with coronavirus spike peptide pools or control peptides (ViraFEST assay). Cultured CD4+ T cell DNA was sequenced using the Oncomine TCR Beta short-read assay. TCRdb re-analysed the PCR reads in MiXCR, keeping a single row per CDR3 protein. The sample yields 15,000 to 25,000 distinct CDR3 sequences, more than 45% seen once. This material consisted of CD4+ T cells from blood, cultured in vitro, taken before SARS-CoV-2 vaccination. Receptors originate from a human donor who had recovered from COVID-19.

In its sample, this clonotype was seen a few times. The chain uses TRBV10-3 and TRBJ1-6, with 7 nucleotides matching TRBD1. Germline V CDR1 and CDR2: ENHRY, SYGVKD. The CDR3 is 14 residues long. Trimming removed 3 bases from V and 8 bases from J; junction bases left unmatched: 4. As DNA, the CDR3 is TGTGCCATCAGTGACGGGACAGATTATTCACCCCTCCACTTT. It codes for CAISDGTDYSPLHF.

The V gene is TRBV29-1, the J gene TRBJ2-3; D not resolved. The CDR3 totals 11 residues. V lost 2 bases to trimming and J lost 3 bases, with 3 bases between them. Germline assignment: CDR1 SQVTM and CDR2 ANQGSEA. CDR3 sequence (DNA): TGCAGCGTTGAAAGGACAGATACGCAGTATTTT. It yields the protein CSVERTDTQYF.

In this sample, this clonotype turned up a few times. The V and J genes are TRBV28 and TRBJ2-7; 9 bases align to TRBD1. V lost 7 bases to trimming and J lost 0 bases; unmatched junction nucleotides: 7. In germline, CDR1 is MDHEN, CDR2 SYDVKM. The CDR3 is made up of 15 amino acids. The CDR3 region has the DNA TGTGCCAGCACCCGGACAGGGGCTGACTCCTACGAGCAGTACTTC. Translated, it gives CASTRTGADSYEQYF.

This clonotype occurred a few times. The chain has TRBV7-2 and TRBJ1-2; maybe TRBD1 (6 bases). In germline, CDR1 is SGHTA, CDR2 FQGNSA. The V end was cut by 2 bases, the J end by 6 bases, with 10 bases between. This CDR3 comprises 13 residues. CDR3 DNA sequence: TGTGCCAGCAGCTTAACAGGGTCCGATGGCTACACCTTC. Its translation is CASSLTGSDGYTF.

The chain recombines TRBV2 with TRBJ1-5; TRBD1 matches at 9 bases. Germline V gene lookup returns CDR1 SNHLY and CDR2 FYNNEI. There are 14 residues in the CDR3. J was trimmed by 7 bases and V by 8 bases; bases with no gene match: 9. The CDR3: CASVLGQGGQPQHF. CDR3 nucleotide sequence: TGTGCCAGCGTTTTGGGACAGGGCGGACAGCCCCAGCATTTT.

The chain uses TRBV6-5 and TRBJ1-5; D unclear. Trimming shortened V by 2 bases and J by 10 bases, and 24 bases separated the two germline ends. CDR1 and CDR2 from the germline V gene are MNHEY and SVGAGI. This CDR3 spans 17 amino acids. CDR3 region: CASSYRRERHIADPQHF. The DNA of the CDR3 is TGTGCCAGCAGTTACCGTCGCGAACGGCATATAGCGGATCCCCAGCATTTT.

The V call is TRBV20-1, the J call TRBJ2-5; 7 bases agree with TRBD2. The CDR3 totals 15 residues. Trimming cost V 1 base and J 5 bases; bases outside gene matches: 10. Per the germline V gene, CDR1 is DFQATT and CDR2 is SNEGSKA (reference sequence). The CDR3 region is CSARVLAGAVETQYF. The CDR3 coding sequence is TGCAGTGCTAGAGTCCTGGCGGGAGCTGTGGAGACCCAGTACTTC.

The chain recombines TRBV20-1 with TRBJ1-2; D ambiguous. Per germline, CDR1 DFQATT and CDR2 SNEGSKA (reference sequence). The length of the CDR3 is 12 residues. V was clipped by 5 bases and J by 2 bases, with 9 bases between them. Here the CDR3 reads CSARNLNYGYTF. The DNA for the CDR3 is TGCAGTGCTCGGAACCTGAACTATGGCTACACCTTC.

In its sample, this clonotype was seen once. This CDR3 is CASSIGSGSRETQYF. Here the CDR3 DNA reads TGTGCCAGTAGTATTGGTAGCGGGAGCAGGGAGACCCAGTACTTC. The chain employs TRBV19 and TRBJ2-5, with 9 bases aligning to TRBD2. Unmatched junction bases numbered 7, after V lost 3 bases and J lost 5 bases. In germline, CDR1 is LNHDA, CDR2 SQIVND (reference sequence). The CDR3 consists of 15 residues.

This clonotype was seen a few times. The chain couples TRBV6-1 to TRBJ1-5; D ambiguous. Germline V gene lookup returns CDR1 MNHNS and CDR2 SASEGT. CDR3 length: 15 residues. V was trimmed by 10 bases and J by 0 bases, leaving 16 bases between them. The CDR3 bases are TGTGCCACCTTTCGAATGGGCATTAGCAATCAGCCCCAGCATTTT. Its translation: CATFRMGISNQPQHF.

CDR3 sequence reads: CSARTGQGGQPQHF. In DNA form, the CDR3 reads TGCAGTGCTAGAACGGGACAGGGAGGTCAGCCCCAGCATTTT. The genes are TRBV20-1 and TRBJ1-5, with 9 bases aligning to TRBD1. This CDR3 has 14 residues. CDR1 DFQATT and CDR2 SNEGSKA come from the germline V gene (reference sequence). V was clipped by 2 bases and J by 6 bases; unmatched bases: 5.

This clonotype has more than one count but fewer than ten. The gene calls are TRBV20-1 and TRBJ1-6; 7 bases match TRBD1. This CDR3 has 18 amino acids. Germline V gene sequence: CDR1 DFQATT, CDR2 SNEGSKA (reference sequence). Trimming took 0 bases from V and 6 from J; bases not matched to a gene: 14. The CDR3 coding sequence is TGCAGTGCTAGAGACCCCGGCGAGACAGGGTCTTTTAATTCACCCCTCCACTTT. Its protein product is CSARDPGETGSFNSPLHF.

The rearrangement uses TRBV19 and TRBJ1-2; D gene ambiguous. V was clipped by 6 bases and J by 0 bases, with 23 bases between them. CDR1 and CDR2 (germline): LNHDA, SQIVND (reference sequence). This CDR3 spans 18 amino acids. The CDR3 here is CASSPWLTDTISNYGYTF. CDR3 DNA sequence: TGTGCCAGTAGCCCTTGGCTTACAGACACCATTTCTAACTATGGCTACACCTTC.

This chain links TRBV11-1 with TRBJ1-2, with TRBD1 as a possible D gene (6 bases). In germline, CDR1 is SGHAT, CDR2 FQDESV (reference sequence). CDR3 length equals 15 residues. V lost 4 bases, J lost 4 bases, and 16 bases lay in between. This CDR3 is CASSSHLRGPYGYTF. In DNA, the CDR3 is TGTGCCAGCAGCTCCCACCTCAGGGGACCCTATGGCTACACCTTC.

This clonotype was found a few times. This CDR3 reads CSATAPVISATSGRWNEQFF. The CDR3 DNA follows: TGCAGTGCTACAGCCCCCGTTATTTCCGCGACTAGCGGGAGATGGAATGAGCAGTTCTTC. The chain is built from TRBV20-1 and TRBJ2-1; TRBD2 matches 12 bases. Germline CDR1 DFQATT, CDR2 SNEGSKA (reference sequence). The CDR3 has 20 amino acids. V was pared by 4 bases and J by 7 bases, with 23 bases of the junction left unmatched.

The chain is built from TRBV6-5 and TRBJ2-3, with TRBD2 matching 10 bases. V trimming: 4 bases; J trimming: 3 bases; junction bases outside the gene matches: 7. This CDR3 is built from 16 residues. Germline-derived CDR1 and CDR2 are MNHEY and SVGAGI. CDR3 region: CASSSLPGLATDTQYF. The DNA of the CDR3 is TGTGCCAGCAGTTCATTACCGGGACTAGCGACAGATACGCAGTATTTT.

In this sample, this clonotype turned up a few times. J is TRBJ2-3 and V is TRBV28; weak D call: TRBD2 (6 bases). The germline gives CDR1 MDHEN, CDR2 SYDVKM. V lost 2 bases and J 6 bases, leaving 12 bases between the germline ends. The CDR3 is 14 amino acids. The CDR3 coding sequence is TGTGCCAGCAGTTTAGCGGGACCCGGCGATACGCAGTATTTT. Protein sequence: CASSLAGPGDTQYF.

The gene calls are TRBV19 and TRBJ1-2; 7 nucleotides agree with TRBD1. The CDR3 covers 15 residues. J gave up 6 bases and V 5 bases, and 12 bases lay outside the gene matches. In germline, CDR1 is LNHDA, CDR2 SQIVND (reference sequence). The chain's CDR3 is CASSSSGTRGDGYTF. The CDR3 DNA sequence: TGTGCCAGTAGTTCCTCGGGAACCAGGGGGGATGGCTACACCTTC.

A few counts support this clonotype. The chain uses TRBV6-5 and TRBJ1-2; D is ambiguous. V was cut by 0 bases and J by 6 bases, with 11 bases left in between. The length of the CDR3 is 14 residues. Germline CDR1 MNHEY, CDR2 SVGAGI. The CDR3 region has the DNA TGTGCCAGCAGTTACTCTGGGAATAGGGATGGCTACACCTTC. Protein sequence: CASSYSGNRDGYTF.

The V call is TRBV20-1, the J call TRBJ2-5; D not resolved. Trimming cost V 4 bases and J 4 bases, with 10 bases left between them. From germline, CDR1 is DFQATT and CDR2 SNEGSKA (reference sequence). The CDR3 runs 12 residues. Here the CDR3 reads CSAKEVGETQYF. CDR3 bases: TGCAGTGCTAAAGAGGTGGGAGAGACCCAGTACTTC.

The rearrangement joins TRBV19 to TRBJ2-7; 7 positions agree with TRBD2. The CDR3 has 15 residues. V gave up 6 bases and J gave up 3 bases; unmatched junction bases: 11. Germline-derived CDR1 and CDR2 are LNHDA and SQIVND (reference sequence). The CDR3 is CASSRRWEGNYEQYF. The CDR3 bases are TGTGCCAGTAGCCGGAGGTGGGAGGGGAACTACGAGCAGTACTTC.

The rearrangement links TRBV20-1 to TRBJ2-1, with D perhaps TRBD1 or TRBD2 (6 bases each). Germline assignment: CDR1 DFQATT and CDR2 SNEGSKA (reference sequence). Trimming removed 3 bases from V and 3 bases from J, with 12 bases in between. This CDR3 region has 14 residues. The CDR3 sequence: CSARKEGGYNEQFF. The CDR3 nucleotides are TGCAGTGCTAGGAAGGAGGGGGGCTACAATGAGCAGTTCTTC.

This clonotype was detected a few times. The genes are TRBV7-6 and TRBJ1-2; 7 bases match TRBD1. Germline-derived CDR1 and CDR2 are SGHVS and FNYEAQ. This CDR3 contains 13 residues. J was trimmed by 4 bases and V by 5 bases; bases with no gene match: 4. The CDR3 DNA is TGTGCCAGCAGCAACCGGGACAGCTATGGCTACACCTTC. Its translation is CASSNRDSYGYTF.

This chain connects TRBV7-9 to TRBJ2-5; no clear D. V was shortened by 5 bases and J by 2 bases, with 18 bases between the two germline ends. The CDR3 consists of 16 residues. Germline loops: CDR1 SEHNR, CDR2 FQNEAQ (reference sequence). CDR3 sequence reads: CASSPTAAEAQETQYF. CDR3 in DNA: TGTGCCAGCAGCCCAACCGCGGCGGAAGCGCAAGAGACCCAGTACTTC.

The chain has TRBV5-1 and TRBJ1-2; no definite D call. This CDR3 comprises 14 residues. V lost 0 bases and J lost 7, with 13 bases in between. CDR1 and CDR2 from the germline V gene are SGHRS and YFSETQ. The CDR3: CASSLARTEGGYTF. The CDR3 DNA reads as TGCGCCAGCAGCTTGGCACGAACAGAGGGTGGCTACACCTTC.

V usage is TRBV29-1 and J usage is TRBJ1-2, with D perhaps TRBD1 (6 bases). V was shortened by 4 bases and J by 4 bases, with 16 bases between the two germline ends. Germline lookup yields CDR1 SQVTM and CDR2 ANQGSEA. The CDR3 runs to 14 residues. The CDR3, as DNA: TGCAGCGTTGGAGGCTTGGGGGGGGCCTATGGCTACACCTTC. It specifies CSVGGLGGAYGYTF.

The chain links TRBV6-1 to TRBJ2-2; 7 bases align to TRBD1. The length of the CDR3 is 14 residues. The germline gives CDR1 MNHNS, CDR2 SASEGT. The V segment lost 6 bases and the J segment 5 bases; nucleotides outside the gene matches: 6. The CDR3 nucleotides read TGTGCCAGCAGCAACACAGGGGTAACCGGGGAGCTGTTTTTT. It yields the protein CASSNTGVTGELFF.